Listed below are T cell receptor beta chains from one sample, sequenced in a study of blood T cell repertoires in COVID-19. The protocol was immunoSEQ multiplex PCR, while the TCRdb copy is restricted to in-frame clones and leaves out a portion. The sample lists some 230,000 clones, 80% to 85% seen once, with over 2.5% in the top ten. Sequencing used peripheral blood. The receptor set was obtained from a woman aged 25 to 45 who had recovered from COVID-19. Both conserved end residues are part of each CDR3. A D gene is named only where the DNA matches it firmly. Size tells how often a clone was seen (once, few, many) or the class of an expanded clone, and some rows leave it out.

>few|TRBV5-6|.|TRBJ2-2
CASSLVPETGELFF
TGTGCCAGCAGCTTGGTCCCAGAAACCGGGGAGCTGTTTTTT
>.|TRBV5-1|TRBD2|TRBJ2-5
CASSWAGTSETQYF
TGCGCCAGCAGCTGGGCCGGGACTAGCGAGACCCAGTACTTC
>.|TRBV5-8|.|TRBJ1-4
CASSKSWGDSNEKLFF
TGTGCCAGCAGCAAGTCGTGGGGGGATAGCAACGAAAAACTGTTTTTT
>.|TRBV2|TRBD2|TRBJ2-1
CASSTYLTSGRSYNEQFF
TGTGCCAGCAGTACATATCTCACTAGCGGTCGCTCCTACAATGAGCAGTTCTTC
>.|TRBV28|TRBD1|TRBJ1-1
CASSSETGGFEAFF
TGTGCCAGCAGTTCGGAGACAGGGGGCTTTGAAGCTTTCTTT
>few|TRBV7-9|TRBD1|TRBJ2-2
CASNPSRGRDTGELFF
TGTGCCAGCAACCCGAGCAGGGGGCGAGACACCGGGGAGCTGTTTTTT
>.|TRBV7-2|TRBD2|TRBJ2-4
CASSLPTSGGFKNIQYF
TGTGCCAGCAGCTTGCCGACTAGCGGAGGTTTCAAAAACATTCAGTACTTC
>few|TRBV12-5|.|TRBJ1-6
CIRWGPYNSPLHF
TGTATCAGGTGGGGGCCGTATAATTCACCCCTCCACTTT
>.|TRBV4-1|.|TRBJ1-3
CASSLLASGLHSGNTIYF
TGCGCCAGCAGCCTGCTCGCCTCCGGACTTCACTCTGGAAACACCATATATTTT
>.|TRBV5-8|.|TRBJ2-6
CASSYASSTDDSGANVLTF
TGTGCCAGCAGCTATGCGAGTTCGACAGACGATTCTGGGGCCAACGTCCTGACTTTC
>.|TRBV5-5|.|TRBJ2-7
CASSLEFREDPYEQYF
TGTGCCAGCAGCTTGGAGTTCAGGGAAGACCCCTACGAGCAGTACTTC
>.|TRBV19|TRBD2|TRBJ2-2
CASTLRLAGDTGELFF
TGTGCCAGTACCCTCCGACTAGCGGGAGACACCGGGGAGCTGTTTTTT
>.|TRBV7-6|.|TRBJ2-5
CASSLAPDNQETQYF
TGTGCCAGCAGCTTAGCGCCGGACAACCAAGAGACCCAGTACTTC
>few|TRBV28|.|TRBJ1-1
CASSLGRGPEAFF
TGTGCCAGCAGTTTAGGCAGGGGACCTGAAGCTTTCTTT
>.|TRBV3-1/TRBV3-2|TRBD2|TRBJ2-3
CASSPTSGRPDTQYF
TGTGCCAGCAGTCCGACTAGCGGGAGGCCAGATACGCAGTATTTT
>few|TRBV4-2|TRBD2|TRBJ2-3
CASSQEGGSDTQYF
TGTGCCAGCAGCCAAGAGGGAGGGTCAGATACGCAGTATTTT
>.|TRBV3-1/TRBV3-2|.|TRBJ1-2
CASSQDTRPFTF
TGTGCCAGCAGCCAAGATACCAGGCCGTTCACCTTC
>.|TRBV28|TRBD1|TRBJ1-1
CASSTQGAPEAFF
TGTGCCAGCAGCACACAGGGGGCTCCTGAAGCTTTCTTT
>.|TRBV30|TRBD1|TRBJ1-2
CAWGGQGTIQGYTF
TGTGCCTGGGGAGGACAGGGGACGATTCAAGGCTACACCTTC
>.|TRBV19|.|TRBJ1-5
CASSTGGSWHF
TGTGCCAGTAGTACGGGGGGGTCGTGGCATTTT
>.|TRBV28|TRBD1|TRBJ1-6
CASSPGQIYNSPLHF
TGTGCCAGCAGTCCGGGACAGATCTATAATTCACCCCTCCACTTT
>.|TRBV4-1|TRBD1|TRBJ1-6
CASSLTPGQGRNSPLHF
TGCGCCAGCAGCCTCACTCCGGGACAGGGTCGGAATTCACCCCTCCACTTT
>.|TRBV7-2|TRBD1|TRBJ1-2
CASSFVILDRAVGYTF
TGTGCCAGCAGCTTCGTAATCCTAGACAGGGCGGTTGGCTACACCTTC
>.|TRBV6-5|TRBD2|TRBJ2-3
CASRRAGGPDTQYF
TGTGCCAGCAGGAGGGCGGGAGGGCCAGATACGCAGTATTTT
>once|TRBV4-1|.|TRBJ1-4
CASSQGAFNEKLFF
TGCGCCAGCAGCCAGGGGGCCTTTAATGAAAAACTGTTTTTT
>.|TRBV30|TRBD2|TRBJ2-7
CAWSVASGTYEQYF
TGTGCCTGGAGTGTAGCTAGCGGGACCTACGAGCAGTACTTC
>.|TRBV10-3|TRBD2|TRBJ2-2
CATRDYNRPTGELFF
TGTGCCACTCGGGACTACAACCGACCCACCGGGGAGCTGTTTTTT
>.|TRBV5-6|.|TRBJ2-7
CASSLVQSYEQYF
TGTGCCAGCAGCTTGGTCCAGTCCTACGAGCAGTACTTC
>.|TRBV2|.|TRBJ2-5
CASSGGPGETQYF
TGTGCCAGCAGTGGTGGGCCAGGAGAGACCCAGTACTTC
>.|TRBV19|.|TRBJ2-3
CASSIHITDTQYF
TGTGCCAGTAGTATACACATCACAGATACGCAGTATTTT
>.|TRBV19|.|TRBJ1-1
CASSRQNTEAFF
TGTGCCAGTAGTAGACAGAACACTGAAGCTTTCTTT